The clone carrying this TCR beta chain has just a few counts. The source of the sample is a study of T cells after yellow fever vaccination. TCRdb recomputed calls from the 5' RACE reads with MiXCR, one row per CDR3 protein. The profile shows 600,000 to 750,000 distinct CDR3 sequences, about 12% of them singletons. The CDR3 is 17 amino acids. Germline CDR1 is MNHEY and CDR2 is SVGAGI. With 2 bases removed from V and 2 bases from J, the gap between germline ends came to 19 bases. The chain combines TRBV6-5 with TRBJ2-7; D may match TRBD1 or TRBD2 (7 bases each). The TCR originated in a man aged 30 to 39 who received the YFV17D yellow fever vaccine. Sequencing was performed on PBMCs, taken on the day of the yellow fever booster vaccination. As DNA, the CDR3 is TGTGCCAGCAGTTACGGGACTAAGACAGGGCGCCCCTACGAGCAGTACTTC. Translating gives CASSYGTKTGRPYEQYF.